A selection of T cell receptor beta chains follows, all from one sample in a study of blood T cell repertoires in COVID-19. Libraries were prepared by immunoSEQ multiplex PCR; TCRdb keeps only in-frame clonotypes and omits some of them. The top ten hold roughly 2.8% of the sample, which has 250,000 to 300,000 clones, roughly 89% seen once. The sequencing sample was made of PBMCs or T cells enriched from blood (not recorded which). These receptor sequences come from a woman aged 45-60 years who had been exposed to COVID-19. The CDR3 runs from the conserved cysteine through the conserved F or W. The size of a clone is reported for some rows only, either as once, few or many, or as a class for expanded clones.

TRBV18 NA CASSPYPQQGGGEKLFF
TRBV7-2 NA CASSLVGGETQYF
TRBV19 once CASSMTGANTEAFF
TRBV5-1 NA CASSAHGGGVAGELFF
TRBV28 NA CATKGVQGGYTF
TRBV7-2 NA CASSLDSGGYNEQFF
TRBV25-1 NA CASSQQGATEAFF
TRBV3-1/TRBV3-2 NA CASSQDRGGGETQYF
TRBV10-2 NA CASSGQGNSPLHF
TRBV29-1 NA CSVESGQSLSNYGYTF
TRBV12-3/TRBV12-4 NA CASRGTAGNTIYF
TRBV28 once CASEEGTENTGELFF
TRBV15 NA CATSREQGPYNEQFF
TRBV10-3 once CAISLQGNNQPQHF
TRBV6-4 NA CASSVEGTNNEQFF
TRBV11-3 NA CASSSAVTSGGTRTGELFF
TRBV5-4 NA CASSLLGNEQFF
TRBV3-1/TRBV3-2 NA CASETLAGQETQYF
TRBV28 NA CASSLLFLGTGGSGNTIYF
TRBV4-2 NA CASSYEPAGQISGNTIYF
TRBV11-3 NA CASSLGQSYEQYF
TRBV2 NA CASRGDGMNTEAFF
TRBV29-1 NA CSATGTLDSNTGELFF
TRBV4-2 NA CASSQGVGRGSTDTQYF
TRBV28 NA CASRPTGTGNHEQYF
TRBV9 once CASSRDSNTEAFF
TRBV5-1 NA CASSLTSGGAREQFF
TRBV7-9 NA CASSFIRQDSGNTIYF
TRBV4-1 NA CASSQDSYYNEQFF
TRBV19 NA CASSPTGREAFF
TRBV9 NA CASSEGQGASNEQFF
TRBV7-2 once CASSSGKNTEAFF
TRBV19 NA CASSIPRGFDSNQPQHF
TRBV14 once CATRSSMNTEAFF
TRBV2 NA CASSGQTNQPQHF
TRBV19 NA CASSINRGASNEQFF
TRBV28 NA CASRRQGRETQYF
TRBV19 NA CASSIGTGRDTEAFF
TRBV27 NA CASRPQGAFSYEQYF
TRBV9 NA CASSVADLAFYEQYF
TRBV19 NA CATAGWGNQPQHF
TRBV3-1/TRBV3-2 NA CASSQVAGFEQYF
TRBV12-3/TRBV12-4 NA CASSPTWGQGQFF
TRBV10-3 NA CAISSDRGGVGYGYTF
TRBV5-6 NA CASKLGGGNYGYTF
TRBV6-5 NA CASSWTSNTEAFF
TRBV5-1 NA CASSAMTGEAEKLFF
TRBV7-9 NA CASSFTGGGSYGYTF
TRBV28 NA CASSFHRGGLAGAYEQYF
TRBV28 NA CASREGYGYTF
TRBV28 NA CASSLSTGQEIYGYTF
TRBV28 NA CASSSGQGTHEQFF
TRBV24-1 NA CATSRQGVPYEQYF